This T cell receptor (beta chain) is drawn from a study of blood T cell repertoires in COVID-19 (dated by TCRdb to between 2020 and 2021). With regard to the full study: The collaborator samples originated in the United States, Italy and Spain and spanned the acute and convalescent phases of COVID-19. The prospective study material was composed of cDNA or gDNA derived from T cells, B-cell-depleted T cells, or PBMCs. Deeply sampled blood TCRbeta repertoires from subjects exposed to, actively infected with, or recovered from COVID-19 were included in the dataset. The repertoires were released in a freely available public database intended as a resource for research on the immune response to SARS-CoV-2. The samples were drawn from two sources: the first 160 participants of the ongoing ImmuneRACE study, and over 950 subjects contributed by 6 global collaborators. Sample metadata almost always included a de-identified subject ID, COVID-19 status, age in years and sex. Where HLA class I and class II types were available, the types were taken from metadata supplied by the sample provider, not from assay-based typing. Broader findings and caveats from the paper: The amount of clinical and demographic metadata varied by source and participant and was provided uncurated.

About this clone: Its specific antigen is unknown. No base quality values were provided; no much bigger clone lies one nucleotide off.

TCRbeta CDR3 regions were amplified from genomic DNA by means of the immunoSEQ Assay, a bias-controlled multiplex PCR. The authors processed their data as follows. Within the assay, amplification of reference gene primers was used to estimate how many nucleated cells each sample contained. To quantify the absolute abundance of each unique TCRbeta CDR3 rearrangement, sequence reads were collapsed and filtered. For each sample, productive Simpson clonality was calculated as the square root of Simpson's diversity index across productive rearrangements. TCRdb limited this immuneACCESS table to in-frame rearrangements with V and J called. A share of clones is missing; checked studies link under half to unresolved V genes, and the rest is unexplained. The V and J calls and clone size come from that table; D and trimming were worked out from the DNA. The sample has about 50,000 clones on record, more than 75% of them singletons. Roughly a fifth of the sample belongs to the ten largest clones.

Whole blood was collected in K2EDTA tubes by collaborating institutions according to the institutions' own protocols. For TCRbeta analysis, collaborators shipped samples in one of three forms: frozen whole blood, isolated PBMCs, or DNA extracted from either of those sample types. The sample consisted of peripheral blood. The receptor comes from a middle-aged man with active or convalescent COVID-19.

The CDR3 region: CASSIQRVGNNEQFF. The sequenced DNA is TGTGCCAGTAGTATTCAGCGAGTCGGGAACAATGAGCAGTTCTTC. Recombination linked TRBV19 to TRBJ2-1; possibly the D gene is TRBD2, per 5 matching bases. Reading from cysteine to phenylalanine, the CDR3 counts 15 amino acids. Of the read, only the CDR3 DNA is kept; its 45 bases are in frame from base 1. CDR1 is given as LNHDA and CDR2 as SQIVND, both from the germline V gene (reference sequence). Between the V and J ends, shortened by 3 bases and 5 bases respectively, the junction contains 14 bases.